The rows below give T cell receptor beta chains drawn from one sample of a study of T-cell reconstitution after alpha-beta-depleted transplantation in children. MiXCR was run by TCRdb on the PCR reads, yielding one entry per CDR3 protein. Among 500,000 to 750,000 distinct CDR3 sequences listed, about a quarter were seen once. This specimen consisted of PBMCs, obtained before TCRalphabeta/CD19-depleted stem cell transplant. These receptors came from a boy younger than two with Wiskott-Aldrich syndrome, due to receive a stem cell transplant. CDR3s include the opening cysteine and the closing phenylalanine or tryptophan. The order of the fields is D gene, J gene, V gene, clone size, CDR3 DNA, CDR3 protein. A D gene is named only where the DNA matches it firmly. A clone size is listed for some rows: how often the clone was seen (once, few, many), or a class if it is expanded.

TRBD2 TRBJ2-7 TRBV5-1 NA TGCGCCAGCGCCCGACTAGCGGGAGACGAGCAGTACTTC CASARLAGDEQYF
NA TRBJ2-1 TRBV29-1 few TGCAGCGTTATCCCTAGCTACAATGAGCAGTTCTTC CSVIPSYNEQFF
TRBD2 TRBJ2-1 TRBV5-1 NA TGCGCCAGCAGCTCGGACTTGACTAGCGGGAATTACAATGAGCAGTTCTTC CASSSDLTSGNYNEQFF
NA TRBJ2-2 TRBV4-2 NA TGTGCCAGCAGCCGCCGTAAGAGTAACACCGGGGAGCTGTTTTTT CASSRRKSNTGELFF
TRBD2 TRBJ2-3 TRBV7-3 once TGTGCCAGCAGCTCCCCCCGGACTAGCGGGAGCCTTAGCACAGATACGCAGTATTTT CASSSPRTSGSLSTDTQYF
TRBD1 TRBJ2-4 TRBV13 few TGTGCCAGCAGCTCCCTACGTCAGGGGGCGGACATTCAGTACTTC CASSSLRQGADIQYF
NA TRBJ1-1 TRBV28 many TGTGCCAGCAGTCCGCCGGGGAGGAACACTGAAGCTTTCTTT CASSPPGRNTEAFF
NA TRBJ1-1 TRBV5-1 many TGTGCCAGCAGCTTAAGGAACACTGAAGCTTTCTTT CASSLRNTEAFF
TRBD1 TRBJ1-5 TRBV27 few TGTGCCAGCAAAATACCGGGACAGGGGACGTATAGCAATCAGCCCCAGCATTTT CASKIPGQGTYSNQPQHF
TRBD2 TRBJ2-1 TRBV10-3 few TGTGCCATCAAAAGTTTGCTAGCGGGCAAGACCAGGGATGAGCAGTTCTTC CAIKSLLAGKTRDEQFF
NA TRBJ2-1 TRBV20-1 NA TGCAGTGCCCTCCAGGGGAACTCCTACAATGAGCAGTTCTTC CSALQGNSYNEQFF